A selection of T cell receptor beta chains follows, all from one sample in a study of blood T cell repertoires in COVID-19. Generated by immunoSEQ multiplex PCR, the TCRdb table keeps only in-frame clones and is missing some. The sample records hundreds of thousands of clones, 80% to 90% being singletons. Sample: PBMCs or T cells enriched from blood (not recorded which). The receptors stem from a man between 18 and 29 years old who had recovered from COVID-19. Both conserved end residues are part of each CDR3. Each record gives: clone size, V gene, J gene, D gene, CDR3 protein, CDR3 DNA. The D gene is left open where the match is weak. Clone size appears in some rows only: once, few, many, or a class for an expanded clone.

size: once; V: TRBV19; J: TRBJ2-1; D: -; CDR3: CASSLYPNEQFF; DNA: TGTGCCAGTAGTCTCTACCCCAATGAGCAGTTCTTC
size: -; V: TRBV19; J: TRBJ1-5; D: -; CDR3: CASSHRAFSNQPQHF; DNA: TGTGCCAGTAGCCACAGGGCGTTTAGCAATCAGCCCCAGCATTTT
size: -; V: TRBV9; J: TRBJ2-3; D: TRBD2; CDR3: CASSVGTSGEGGTQYF; DNA: TGTGCCAGCAGCGTCGGGACTAGCGGGGAGGGAGGCACGCAGTATTTT
size: once; V: TRBV4-3; J: TRBJ2-3; D: TRBD2; CDR3: CASSPRTSRDTQYF; DNA: TGCGCCAGCAGCCCCCGGACTAGTCGTGATACGCAGTATTTT
size: -; V: TRBV19; J: TRBJ2-2; D: TRBD1; CDR3: CASSISGTGTGELFF; DNA: TGTGCCAGTAGTATTTCCGGGACAGGGACCGGGGAGCTGTTTTTT
size: -; V: TRBV25-1; J: TRBJ1-2; D: -; CDR3: CASSERVSNYGYTF; DNA: TGTGCCAGCAGTGAACGAGTCTCTAACTATGGCTACACCTTC
size: -; V: TRBV6-5; J: TRBJ1-2; D: TRBD1; CDR3: CASSPGTGYYGYTF; DNA: TGTGCCAGCAGCCCCGGGACAGGATACTATGGCTACACCTTC
size: -; V: TRBV25-1; J: TRBJ1-2; D: TRBD1; CDR3: CASSVSDREGYGYTF; DNA: TGTGCCAGCAGTGTTTCGGACAGGGAAGGATATGGCTACACCTTC
size: -; V: TRBV9; J: TRBJ1-1; D: -; CDR3: CASSASGTEAFF; DNA: TGTGCCAGCAGCGCATCGGGCACTGAAGCTTTCTTT
size: -; V: TRBV29-1; J: TRBJ2-5; D: -; CDR3: CSVEVGRGETQYF; DNA: TGCAGCGTTGAAGTCGGACGAGGGGAGACCCAGTACTTC
size: -; V: TRBV4-1; J: TRBJ2-1; D: -; CDR3: CASSQEWRGLNEQFF; DNA: TGCGCCAGCAGCCAAGAATGGCGGGGGCTCAATGAGCAGTTCTTC
size: -; V: TRBV15; J: TRBJ2-1; D: TRBD1; CDR3: CATSHRIQGDEQFF; DNA: TGTGCCACCAGCCACCGAATCCAGGGGGATGAGCAGTTCTTC
size: -; V: TRBV25-1; J: TRBJ1-1; D: -; CDR3: CASSEGGGNTEAFF; DNA: TGTGCCAGCAGTGAAGGCGGAGGTAACACTGAAGCTTTCTTT
size: -; V: TRBV5-6; J: TRBJ1-1; D: -; CDR3: CASSLAGEGHTEAFF; DNA: TGTGCCAGCAGCTTGGCAGGGGAGGGGCACACTGAAGCTTTCTTT
size: -; V: TRBV3-1/TRBV3-2; J: TRBJ1-1; D: -; CDR3: CASRASGRNTEAFF; DNA: TGTGCCAGCAGGGCAAGCGGGAGGAACACTGAAGCTTTCTTT
size: -; V: TRBV5-1; J: TRBJ1-1; D: -; CDR3: CASSFDRGNTEAFF; DNA: TGCGCCAGCAGCTTTGACAGAGGGAACACTGAAGCTTTCTTT
size: -; V: TRBV10-3; J: TRBJ2-7; D: -; CDR3: CAISSQGWDEQYF; DNA: TGTGCCATCAGTTCACAGGGATGGGACGAGCAGTACTTC
size: -; V: TRBV27; J: TRBJ2-7; D: TRBD2; CDR3: CASSLLGLAGVGEQYF; DNA: TGTGCCAGCAGTTTATTGGGACTAGCGGGAGTGGGCGAGCAGTACTTC
size: once; V: TRBV30; J: TRBJ1-3; D: -; CDR3: CAWNPEGGYAGNTIYF; DNA: TGTGCCTGGAATCCCGAGGGAGGGTACGCTGGAAACACCATATATTTT
size: -; V: TRBV12-3/TRBV12-4; J: TRBJ1-1; D: -; CDR3: CASSRTGRTEAFF; DNA: TGTGCCAGCAGTCGGACGGGGAGGACTGAAGCTTTCTTT
size: -; V: TRBV3-1/TRBV3-2; J: TRBJ2-6; D: -; CDR3: CASSQSGGAGANVLTF; DNA: TGTGCCAGCAGCCAATCAGGCGGGGCTGGGGCCAACGTCCTGACTTTC
size: -; V: TRBV19; J: TRBJ2-1; D: TRBD2; CDR3: CASSIAAGRGEQFF; DNA: TGTGCCAGTAGTATAGCAGCCGGGAGGGGCGAGCAGTTCTTC
size: -; V: TRBV7-8; J: TRBJ1-1; D: -; CDR3: CASKGRGFEAFF; DNA: TGTGCCAGCAAGGGGCGAGGATTTGAAGCTTTCTTT
size: -; V: TRBV5-1; J: TRBJ2-3; D: -; CDR3: CASSSQLAQYF; DNA: TGCGCCAGCAGCTCACAGTTAGCGCAGTATTTT
size: once; V: TRBV5-8; J: TRBJ1-5; D: TRBD1; CDR3: CASSGGPGQGINQPQHF; DNA: TGTGCCAGCAGTGGGGGACCGGGACAGGGAATAAATCAGCCCCAGCATTTT
size: -; V: TRBV7-6; J: TRBJ1-1; D: -; CDR3: CASSARGDPSEAFF; DNA: TGTGCCAGCAGCGCCCGGGGGGATCCTTCTGAAGCTTTCTTT
size: once; V: TRBV10-3; J: TRBJ2-1; D: TRBD2; CDR3: CAISESAGDEQFF; DNA: TGTGCCATCAGTGAGTCCGCGGGGGATGAGCAGTTCTTC
size: -; V: TRBV19; J: TRBJ1-4; D: TRBD1; CDR3: CASKGGAEEKLFF; DNA: TGTGCCAGTAAAGGGGGCGCGGAAGAAAAACTGTTTTTT